These 13 T cell receptor beta chains were sequenced from one sample in a study of T cell changes during pregnancy in multiple sclerosis. Profiling relied on immunoSEQ multiplex PCR, and the TCRdb table lists in-frame clones only, not all of them. The data show 100,000 or so clones, around nine tenths seen once. The input for sequencing was peripheral blood, taken in the second trimester of pregnancy. These receptors came from a female donor with multiple sclerosis, enrolled in a pregnancy study.

CDR3 protein: CASTPGQGFSGYTF. Here the CDR3 DNA reads TGTGCCAGCACACCGGGACAGGGGTTCTCTGGCTACACCTTC. The rearrangement joins TRBV27 to TRBJ1-2; 10 nucleotides match TRBD1. The CDR3 contains 14 residues. V lost 7 bases, J lost 7 bases, and 9 bases stayed unmatched. CDR1 MNHEY and CDR2 SMNVEV come from the germline V gene (reference sequence).

The V and J genes are TRBV2 and TRBJ2-2, with TRBD1 as a possible D gene (5 bases). From germline, CDR1 is SNHLY and CDR2 FYNNEI. V gave up 3 bases and J gave up 5 bases, with 16 bases separating them. The CDR3 is 16 residues long. The CDR3 coding sequence is TGTGCCAGCAGTGAGGGGCCTCTAATTGGAACCGGGGAGCTGTTTTTT. It is translated as CASSEGPLIGTGELFF.

The CDR3 region has the DNA TGTGCCAGCAGCCGGGGCGGGACCGACCAAGAGACCCAGTACTTC. Translating gives CASSRGGTDQETQYF. This chain links TRBV11-3 with TRBJ2-5; D perhaps matches TRBD2 (6 bases). Germline V gene lookup returns CDR1 SGHNT and CDR2 YENEEA. The V end lost 5 bases, the J end lost 0 bases, and 13 bases lay between the germline ends. The CDR3 extends over 15 amino acids.

This chain connects TRBV7-9 to TRBJ1-2, with no clear D. V lost 3 bases, J lost 3 bases, and 5 bases lay in between. In germline, CDR1 is SEHNR, CDR2 FQNEAQ (reference sequence). The length of the CDR3 is 12 residues. CDR3 amino acids: CASSFGDYGYTF. The CDR3 DNA reads TGTGCCAGCAGCTTCGGTGACTATGGCTACACCTTC. Complete variable domain (other parts from reference TRBV7-9 and TRBJ1-2): DTGVSQNPRHKITKRGQNVTFRCDPISEHNRLYWYRQTLGQGPEFLTYFQNEAQLEKSRLLSDRFSAERPKGSFSTLEIQRTEQGDSAMYLCASSFGDYGYTFGSGTRLTVV.

The V and J genes are TRBV5-1 and TRBJ2-5; D is unclear. Germline assignment: CDR1 SGHRS and CDR2 YFSETQ. The V end lost 0 bases, the J end lost 5 bases, and 8 bases lay between the germline ends. The CDR3 sequence is 13 residues long. The CDR3 spells CASSLGFRETQYF. The CDR3 DNA reads as TGCGCCAGCAGCTTGGGGTTTCGGGAGACCCAGTACTTC.

This clone was found a few times. The chain combines TRBV30 with TRBJ1-1, with a weak D call TRBD1 (6 bases). Trimming removed 4 bases from V and 4 bases from J, with 13 bases in between. The germline CDR1 and CDR2 sequences are GTSNPN and SVGIG (reference sequence). CDR3 length equals 13 residues. The CDR3 sequence: CAWTVRGGTEAFF. The CDR3 region has the DNA TGTGCCTGGACGGTTAGGGGGGGCACTGAAGCTTTCTTT.

The chain carries TRBV5-1 and TRBJ2-1, with 11 nucleotides matching TRBD2. Trimming at V came to 4 bases and at J to 9 bases, leaving 9 bases not matched to a gene. Germline CDR1 SGHRS, CDR2 YFSETQ. The CDR3 has 15 residues. DNA of the CDR3: TGCGCCAGCAGCCCTCTACTAGCGGGGGACGGTGAGCAGTTCTTC. Translation: CASSPLLAGDGEQFF.

The chain uses TRBV11-2 and TRBJ2-2; 10 bases line up with TRBD2. Germline trimming cut 1 base from V and 4 bases from J; bases unmatched to any gene: 3. The CDR3 has 16 residues. The V gene's germline CDR1 is SGHAT and CDR2 FQNNGV. DNA for the CDR3: TGTGCCAGCAGCTTAGCGGGACTAGCGCCCACCGGGGAGCTGTTTTTT. Translation gives CASSLAGLAPTGELFF.

This chain links TRBV28 with TRBJ2-7, with TRBD2 identical over 10 bases. Germline lookup yields CDR1 MDHEN and CDR2 SYDVKM. Trimming cost V 4 bases and J 4 bases; bases outside gene matches: 10. The CDR3 runs 16 residues. CDR3 region: CASSSNLAGALYEQYF. CDR3 nucleotide sequence: TGTGCCAGCAGTTCGAATCTAGCGGGAGCCCTATACGAGCAGTACTTC.

The genes are TRBV7-2 and TRBJ2-1, with TRBD2 identical over 7 bases. With 4 bases clipped from V and 0 bases from J, the junction kept 6 bases outside the gene matches. Germline loops: CDR1 SGHTA, CDR2 FQGNSA. The CDR3 totals 16 residues. CDR3 DNA: TGTGCCAGCAGCTCCCAGGGAGGGGCCTCCTACAATGAGCAGTTCTTC. It specifies CASSSQGGASYNEQFF.

This clone has a single count. The genes are TRBV30 and TRBJ1-2; tentative D call: TRBD1 (6 bases). Germline V lookup: CDR1 GTSNPN, CDR2 SVGIG (reference sequence). CDR3 length equals 13 residues. V dropped 4 bases and J dropped 8 bases, with 17 bases sitting between them. CDR3 DNA sequence: TGTGCCTGGACGTCCACAGGGAACGGAGGCTACACCTTC. Translated: CAWTSTGNGGYTF. The full variable domain, with the rest looked up from reference TRBV30 and TRBJ1-2, is SQTIHQWPATLVQPVGSPLSLECTVEGTSNPNLYWYRQAAGRGLQLLFYSVGIGQISSEVPQNLSASRPQDRQFILSSKKLLLSDSGFYLCAWTSTGNGGYTFGSGTRLTVV.

The gene calls are TRBV18 and TRBJ2-5; tentative D call: TRBD1 (5 bases). The germline gives CDR1 KGHSH, CDR2 LQKENI. Deletions cut 6 bases from V and 5 bases from J, with 13 bases between. This CDR3 region has 13 residues. CDR3 sequence: CASSYQGWETQYF. In nucleotides, the CDR3 is TGTGCCAGCTCTTATCAGGGATGGGAGACCCAGTACTTC. Together with reference TRBV18 and TRBJ2-5, the CDR3 gives the full variable domain: NAGVMQNPRHLVRRRGQEARLRCSPMKGHSHVYWYRQLPEEGLKFMVYLQKENIIDESGMPKERFSAEFPKEGPSILRIQQVVRGDSAAYFCASSYQGWETQYFGPGTRLLVL.

V usage is TRBV5-6 and J usage is TRBJ2-7, with 12 positions matching TRBD2. CDR1 SGHDT and CDR2 YYEEEE come from the germline V gene. The CDR3 extends over 15 amino acids. V lost 4 bases, J lost 1 base, and 3 bases stayed unmatched. For the CDR3, the DNA is TGTGCCAGCAGCGAAGGACTAGCGGGATCCTACGAGCAGTACTTC. As protein: CASSEGLAGSYEQYF. The variable domain in full, with the rest retrieved from reference TRBV5-6 and TRBJ2-7, is DAGVTQSPTHLIKTRGQQVTLRCSPKSGHDTVSWYQQALGQGPQFIFQYYEEEERQRGNFPDRFSGHQFPNYSSELNVNALLLGDSALYLCASSEGLAGSYEQYFGPGTRLTVT.